This T cell receptor beta chain was identified during a study of T cells in Graves' hyperthyroidism and ophthalmopathy. Regions amplified from RNA transcripts were the TCR beta CDR3 regions. Carried out on the TCR CDR3, a first-round RT-PCR used the HTBI primer set. MiXCR was run by TCRdb on the multiplex PCR reads, yielding one entry per CDR3 protein. The sample gives 400,000 to 600,000 distinct CDR3 sequences, 16% of which show up once; 25% to 30% is in the top ten. This clonotype appeared many times. Its specificity is not known. Broader study findings: Within blood appeared most thyroid clonotypes that had expanded above 0.001.

Uncontrolled infection, other autoimmune disease, pregnancy or lactation disqualified patients from enrolment. The source is a woman aged 25 to 39 with Graves' ophthalmopathy. The sample comprised blood.

For the CDR3, the DNA is TGTGCCAGCAGTAGGGGGAGCGGGACGACAGATACGCAGTATTTT. This encodes CASSRGSGTTDTQYF. This sequence joins TRBV27 and TRBJ2-3, with a possible D match to TRBD2 (7 bases). This CDR3 has 15 amino acids. Germline values: CDR1 MNHEY, CDR2 SMNVEV (reference sequence). Deletions cut 5 bases from V and 3 bases from J, with 15 bases between.